Below are 22 T cell receptor beta chains sequenced from a single sample in a study of beta chain features in type 1 diabetes. Points from the study as a whole: There was a moderate but significant shortening of TCRB CDR3s in all four CD4+ subsets of Type 1 diabetes patients.

The antigens these receptors bind are not known. The sequenced template was cDNA made from the entire isolated RNA. Using immunoSEQ multiplex PCR, the repertoire was profiled, and TCRdb retains in-frame clones only, with some absent. The sample lists some 120,000 clones, approximately 15% occurring once. The sample consisted of central memory CD4+ T cells from blood. All receptors come from a man younger than 35 with type 1 diabetes.

Details on this clone: Its ends do not fully match the called genes, so a read error is possible. V gene TRBV30 combines with J gene TRBJ1-1; TRBD1 agrees at 9 bases. The CDR3 contains 16 residues. Germline CDR1 is GTSNPN and CDR2 is SVGIG (reference sequence). Here the CDR3 DNA reads TGTGCCTGGAGTTCCGTCGCCGACAGGGGGAACGCTGAAGCTTTCTTT. Encoded protein: CAWSSVADRGNAEAFF.

CDR3 loop: CSVAGLNTEAFF. The CDR3 DNA reads as TGCAGCGTGGCGGGGTTGAACACTGAAGCTTTCTTT. The chain carries TRBV29-1 and TRBJ1-1; D not resolved. The V gene's germline CDR1 is SQVTM and CDR2 ANQGSEA. This CDR3 is 12 amino acids long. V dropped 6 bases and J dropped 0 bases, with 8 bases sitting between them.

V gene TRBV6-5 combines with J gene TRBJ1-4, with TRBD1 as a possible D gene (5 bases). This CDR3 has 16 residues. Germline values: CDR1 MNHEY, CDR2 SVGAGI. Trimming took off 0 bases at V and 7 bases at J, with 15 bases between the two ends. The DNA of the CDR3 is TGTGCCAGCAGTTACTCGACCGGGGCGGGGCGTGAAAAACTGTTTTTT. As protein: CASSYSTGAGREKLFF.

The V and J genes are TRBV4-3 and TRBJ2-1, with D uncertain. Deletions cut 0 bases from V and 9 bases from J, with 9 bases between. There are 13 residues in the CDR3. CDR1 and CDR2 from the germline V gene are LGHNA and YSLEER. The CDR3 spells CASSQEPGSEQFF. In nucleotides, the CDR3 is TGCGCCAGCAGCCAAGAACCCGGGTCTGAGCAGTTCTTC.

This rearrangement joins TRBV7-9 to TRBJ1-1, with TRBD1 matching over 7 bases. Trimming removed 4 bases from V and 5 bases from J; junction bases left unmatched: 7. The germline CDR1 and CDR2 sequences are SEHNR and FQNEAQ (reference sequence). The CDR3 runs to 14 residues. CDR3 DNA: TGTGCCAGCAGCTCCGAGGGGGCAGGTACTGAAGCTTTCTTT. Its translation is CASSSEGAGTEAFF. The complete variable domain, with remaining parts taken from reference TRBV7-9 and TRBJ1-1, reads DTGVSQNPRHKITKRGQNVTFRCDPISEHNRLYWYRQTLGQGPEFLTYFQNEAQLEKSRLLSDRFSAERPKGSFSTLEIQRTEQGDSAMYLCASSSEGAGTEAFFGQGTRLTVV.

In this sample, this clone turned up a few times. The chain combines TRBV30 with TRBJ2-3; 8 bases line up with TRBD2. The CDR3 loop spans 16 amino acids. Trimming cost V 1 base and J 2 bases; bases outside gene matches: 8. The V gene's germline CDR1 is GTSNPN and CDR2 SVGIG (reference sequence). CDR3 nucleotides: TGTGCCTGGAGTGCCCAATCAGCGGGAGACACAGATACGCAGTATTTT. Protein: CAWSAQSAGDTDTQYF. Variable domain in full (rest from reference TRBV30 and TRBJ2-3): SQTIHQWPATLVQPVGSPLSLECTVEGTSNPNLYWYRQAAGRGLQLLFYSVGIGQISSEVPQNLSASRPQDRQFILSSKKLLLSDSGFYLCAWSAQSAGDTDTQYFGPGTRLTVL.

This clone showed up just a few times. The chain uses TRBV7-3 and TRBJ2-3; TRBD2 matches at 8 bases. CDR1 and CDR2 from the germline V gene are SGHTA and FQGTGA. CDR3 size: 14 residues. Trimming at V came to 6 bases and at J to 3 bases, leaving 5 bases not matched to a gene. CDR3 protein: CASSPGLATDTQYF. CDR3 nucleotide sequence: TGTGCCAGCAGTCCCGGACTAGCAACAGATACGCAGTATTTT.

This clone was seen repeatedly, ten times or more. The chain uses TRBV5-5 and TRBJ2-5; D possibly matches TRBD1 or TRBD2 (5 bases each). This CDR3 has 15 residues. From germline, CDR1 is SGHKS and CDR2 YYEKEE (reference sequence). V was cut by 3 bases and J by 1 base, with 13 bases left in between. CDR3 sequence: CASSYMGRVQETQYF. The CDR3 DNA is TGTGCCAGCAGCTATATGGGACGGGTCCAAGAGACCCAGTACTTC.

This clone came up a few times. The V call is TRBV25-1, the J call TRBJ1-2; D is perhaps TRBD1 (6 bases). This CDR3 region has 14 residues. Per germline, CDR1 MGHDK and CDR2 SYGVNS. V lost 4 bases and J 6 bases, leaving 15 bases between the germline ends. The CDR3 loop reads CASSGAGTLDGYTF. In DNA, the CDR3 is TGTGCCAGCAGTGGGGCGGGGACACTGGATGGCTACACCTTC.

This chain connects TRBV28 to TRBJ2-5; no clear D gene. Matching the DNA end better, TRBJ2-7 makes the J call doubtful. Per the germline V gene, CDR1 is MDHEN and CDR2 is SYDVKM. The CDR3 has 11 amino acids. The CDR3 region is CASSLRYEQYF. The CDR3 nucleotides are TGTGCCAGCAGTTTACGGTACGAGCAGTACTTC.

This clone appeared many times. The V call is TRBV6-5, the J call TRBJ2-5; possibly TRBD1 or TRBD2 for D (5 bases each). CDR1 is MNHEY, CDR2 SVGAGI, per germline. The CDR3 runs to 13 residues. V gave up 6 bases and J gave up 12 bases, with 20 bases separating them. CDR3 sequence: CASSLGSGPPEYF. Written as DNA, the CDR3 is TGTGCCAGCAGCCTAGGGTCGGGGCCGCCGGAGTACTTC.

The chain combines TRBV7-2 with TRBJ2-3, with 8 bases matching TRBD2. Germline CDR1 and CDR2: SGHTA and FQGNSA. This CDR3 spans 16 amino acids. V lost 1 base, J lost 6 bases, and 9 bases stayed unmatched. The CDR3 nucleotides are TGTGCCAGCAGCTTAGTGTCGCGGGGGGCTCCCGATACGCAGTATTTT. Its translation: CASSLVSRGAPDTQYF.

The chain has TRBV28 and TRBJ2-7, with a possible D match to TRBD2 (5 bases). Per germline, CDR1 MDHEN and CDR2 SYDVKM. V was trimmed by 3 bases and J by 3 bases, leaving 6 bases between them. CDR3 length: 12 amino acids. In DNA, the CDR3 is TGTGCCAGCAGTTTGGAGGTCTACGAGCAGTACTTC. This encodes CASSLEVYEQYF.

There are a few counts of this clone. V usage is TRBV25-1 and J usage is TRBJ2-3; 10 positions agree with TRBD2. V shed 4 bases, J shed 4 bases, and the junction held 5 bases outside the gene matches. The CDR3 has 15 amino acids. The germline V gene has CDR1 MGHDK and CDR2 SYGVNS. CDR3 DNA sequence: TGTGCCAGCAGTGCTCCTAGCGGGGGAGCAGATACGCAGTATTTT. This sequence encodes CASSAPSGGADTQYF.

V usage is TRBV25-1 and J usage is TRBJ2-3, with 8 nucleotides matching TRBD2. Looked up from germline, CDR1 is MGHDK and CDR2 is SYGVNS. The J segment lost 5 bases and the V segment lost 6 bases, leaving 7 bases of the junction unmatched. This CDR3 contains 14 residues. CDR3 bases: TGTGCCAGCAGCCCGAGCGGGAGTGTAGATACGCAGTATTTT. This gives the protein CASSPSGSVDTQYF.

There are a few counts of this clone. The chain carries TRBV7-6 and TRBJ2-7; D gene uncertain. Germline V lookup: CDR1 SGHVS, CDR2 FNYEAQ. V gave up 0 bases and J gave up 2 bases, with 11 bases separating them. The CDR3 loop spans 15 amino acids. In DNA form, the CDR3 reads TGTGCCAGCAGCTTAGCAGGCAGGATGGCCTACGAGCAGTACTTC. Encoded protein: CASSLAGRMAYEQYF.

The chain joins TRBV5-5 to TRBJ1-6, with no clear D. The CDR3 extends over 11 amino acids. V was trimmed by 7 bases and J by 6 bases, leaving 5 bases between them. Germline loops: CDR1 SGHKS, CDR2 YYEKEE (reference sequence). The CDR3 DNA reads as TGTGCCAGCTCGCTTAATTCACCCCTCCACTTT. It specifies CASSLNSPLHF. The full variable domain, completed using reference TRBV5-5 and TRBJ1-6, is DAGVTQSPTHLIKTRGQQVTLRCSPISGHKSVSWYQQVLGQGPQFIFQYYEKEERGRGNFPDRFSARQFPNYSSELNVNALLLGDSALYLCASSLNSPLHFGNGTRLTVT.

This clone appeared a few times. The chain has TRBV30 and TRBJ2-1; a possible D gene is TRBD2 (5 bases). V lost 0 bases and J lost 3, with 12 bases in between. Per germline, CDR1 GTSNPN and CDR2 SVGIG (reference sequence). This CDR3 is built from 15 residues. The CDR3 region has the DNA TGTGCCTGGAGTGTACGCGGGTCAATCTACAATGAGCAGTTCTTC. Its translation: CAWSVRGSIYNEQFF.

This clone has a handful of counts. A far larger clone is one nucleotide away, so this likely arose from a read error. V is TRBV29-1 and J is TRBJ2-2; TRBD1 matches at 7 bases. CDR3 length: 13 residues. CDR1 is SQVTM and CDR2 is ANQGSEA in the germline V gene. CDR3 coding DNA: TGCAGCGGTGAAGGGGACAGTCCCGGGGAGCTGTTTTTT. It codes for CSGEGDSPGELFF.

With regard to this clone: An end of the junction differs from the germline gene, which may be a read error. This chain connects TRBV29-1 to TRBJ2-7, with D perhaps matching TRBD2 (7 bases). The CDR3 is made up of 13 amino acids. The germline V gene encodes CDR1 SQVTM and CDR2 ANQGSEA. The CDR3 reads CSGEVWEGDEQYF. In DNA form, the CDR3 reads TGCAGCGGTGAAGTTTGGGAGGGGGACGAGCAGTACTTC.

This sequence joins TRBV2 and TRBJ2-5, with D tentatively TRBD1 (5 bases). V was clipped by 3 bases and J by 4 bases, with 6 bases between them. The CDR3 is made up of 12 amino acids. The germline gives CDR1 SNHLY, CDR2 FYNNEI. The CDR3 DNA reads TGTGCCAGCAGTGACAGGGTAGAGACCCAGTACTTC. This gives the protein CASSDRVETQYF.

CDR3 amino acids: CSVDPAPDTQYF. DNA for the CDR3: TGCAGCGTTGACCCGGCCCCAGATACGCAGTATTTT. The V call is TRBV29-1, the J call TRBJ2-3; D unclear. Per the germline V gene, CDR1 is SQVTM and CDR2 is ANQGSEA. CDR3 length: 12 residues. V was trimmed by 3 bases and J by 4 bases, leaving 8 bases between them.